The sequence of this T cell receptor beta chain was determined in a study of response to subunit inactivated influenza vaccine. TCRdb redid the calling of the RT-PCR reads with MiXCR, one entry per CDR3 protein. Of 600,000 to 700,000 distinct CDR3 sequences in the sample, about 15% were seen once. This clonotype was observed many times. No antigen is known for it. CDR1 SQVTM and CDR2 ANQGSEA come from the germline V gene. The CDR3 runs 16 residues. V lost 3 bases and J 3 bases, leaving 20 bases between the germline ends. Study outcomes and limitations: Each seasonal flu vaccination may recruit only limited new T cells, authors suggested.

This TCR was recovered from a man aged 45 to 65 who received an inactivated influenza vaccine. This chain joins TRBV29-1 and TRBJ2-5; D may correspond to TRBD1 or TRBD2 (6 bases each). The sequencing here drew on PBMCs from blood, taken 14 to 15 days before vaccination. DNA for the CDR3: TGCAGCGTTGATGGTCCTTGGGGGGCGCGGGAAGAGACCCAGTACTTC. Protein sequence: CSVDGPWGAREETQYF.